This T cell receptor beta chain was recorded in a study of control samples from healthy donors and cancer patients. CDR1 MDHEN and CDR2 SYDVKM come from the germline V gene. This CDR3 is 17 amino acids long. V was pared by 5 bases and J by 5 bases, with 22 bases between. The count of this clone is one. Profiled with immunoSEQ multiplex PCR; TCRdb holds only in-frame clones, not every one. Of some 120,000 clones listed, about nine tenths are singletons. The chain has TRBV28 and TRBJ2-1; possibly TRBD1 for D (6 bases). The clonotype originates from a man aged 18 to 29 in good health. Sequences were obtained from blood. The CDR3 here is CASSQKGGLGYHNEQFF. Written as DNA, the CDR3 is TGTGCCAGCAGTCAAAAAGGGGGTTTGGGGTACCACAATGAGCAGTTCTTC.